These 24 T cell receptor beta chains were all obtained from the same sample, sequenced in a study of OX40 agonist ivuxolimab in advanced cancers. Some clones are missing from TCRdb's copy, which holds only in-frame ones; the method was immunoSEQ multiplex PCR. The table shows about 78,000 clones, with roughly 83% occurring only once. Sequenced here: CD4+ or CD8+ T cells sorted from blood, sampled in a trial of the OX40 agonist ivuxolimab. All receptors derive from an adult with an advanced solid tumor such as melanoma, head and neck, liver or kidney cancer.

The genes are TRBV20-1 and TRBJ2-1; no definite D call. The CDR3 has 11 amino acids. CDR1 is DFQATT, CDR2 SNEGSKA, per germline (reference sequence). Between the trimmed V and J ends, which lost 3 bases and 7 bases, there was a span of 7 bases. The CDR3 loop is CSASPSNEQFF. DNA of the CDR3: TGCAGTGCTAGTCCTTCAAATGAGCAGTTCTTC.

The J gene is TRBJ1-2, the V gene TRBV25-1; TRBD1 matches 12 bases. The CDR3 runs to 15 residues. Losses at the gene ends were 6 bases for V and 8 bases for J; bases not matched to a gene: 10. Germline CDR1 is MGHDK and CDR2 is SYGVNS. In nucleotides, the CDR3 is TGTGCCAGCAGAGCGACCGGGACAGGGGGCCGGGGCTACACCTTC. Its protein product is CASRATGTGGRGYTF.

J is TRBJ2-5 and V is TRBV7-6; D is unclear. The length of the CDR3 is 13 residues. Trimming took off 0 bases at V and 5 bases at J, with 7 bases between the two ends. CDR1 is SGHVS, CDR2 FNYEAQ, per germline. CDR3 DNA: TGTGCCAGCAGCTTAGCCCACCGGGAGACCCAGTACTTC. Translated, it gives CASSLAHRETQYF.

The V call is TRBV1, the J call TRBJ2-1; TRBD2, the table's D call, was not compared with the DNA. TRBV1 is a pseudogene locus. This CDR3 is 18 amino acids long. As DNA, the CDR3 is TGCACCAGCAGCCAAGATTTGGGGGAGGGCCGTGTGGCCAATGAGCAGTTCTTC. Translating it yields CTSSQDLGEGRVANEQFF.

The chain links TRBV6-6 to TRBJ2-3; TRBD2 matches 13 bases. Germline lookup yields CDR1 MNHNY and CDR2 SVGAGI (reference sequence). Trimming cost V 7 bases and J 5 bases; bases outside gene matches: 3. This CDR3 contains 14 residues. The CDR3 DNA reads TGTGCCAGCACCAGACTAGCGGGGGGAGATACGCAGTATTTT. This gives the protein CASTRLAGGDTQYF.

The chain is built from TRBV19 and TRBJ1-1; TRBD1 might be the D (5 bases). The CDR3 extends over 15 amino acids. Trimming stripped 3 bases from V and 3 bases from J, with 14 bases between. Germline CDR1 reads LNHDA; CDR2 reads SQIVND (reference sequence). The chain's CDR3 is CASSILGVRDTEAFF. In nucleotides, the CDR3 is TGTGCCAGTAGTATCTTGGGGGTTAGGGACACTGAAGCTTTCTTT.

This clone was seen a handful of times. This rearrangement joins TRBV7-2 to TRBJ1-6; D unresolved. Germline lookup yields CDR1 SGHTA and CDR2 FQGNSA. There are 11 residues in the CDR3. The V and J ends lost 0 bases and 14 bases respectively, with 5 bases between them. The CDR3 DNA follows: TGTGCCAGCAGCTTAGCGTTCTCCCTCCACTTT. Protein: CASSLAFSLHF.

The gene calls are TRBV28 and TRBJ2-7; TRBD2 is a possible D gene (5 bases). Germline V gene sequence: CDR1 MDHEN, CDR2 SYDVKM. Deletions cut 8 bases from V and 0 bases from J, with 14 bases between. The CDR3 has 14 amino acids. DNA of the CDR3: TGTGCCAGCGGAGCGGTAATAAACTCCTACGAGCAGTACTTC. As protein: CASGAVINSYEQYF.

The chain links TRBV10-3 to TRBJ1-2; the match to TRBD1 covers 9 bases. This CDR3 is 13 amino acids long. Germline-derived CDR1 and CDR2 are ENHRY and SYGVKD. V dropped 6 bases and J dropped 6; count of bases not matched to a gene: 5. CDR3: CAISLGQGDGYTF. The CDR3 coding sequence is TGTGCCATCAGCCTGGGACAGGGAGATGGCTACACCTTC.

The rearrangement joins TRBV30 to TRBJ1-1; D might be TRBD1 (5 bases). Trimming shortened V by 6 bases and J by 1 base, and 12 bases separated the two germline ends. Germline V gene sequence: CDR1 GTSNPN, CDR2 SVGIG (reference sequence). CDR3 length: 13 amino acids. CDR3 coding DNA: TGTGCCTGTTCGGGACTGAAGAACACTGAAGCTTTCTTT. It is translated as CACSGLKNTEAFF.

The chain links TRBV4-3 to TRBJ2-7, with 9 bases matching TRBD1. After removal of 4 bases from V and 4 bases from J, the junction contained 8 bases not matched to a gene. This CDR3 region has 15 residues. Germline loops: CDR1 LGHNA, CDR2 YSLEER. CDR3 nucleotides: TGCGCCAGCAGCCTTCTACAGGGGGCTGGATACGAGCAGTACTTC. Translation: CASSLLQGAGYEQYF.

This clone came up a few times. V is TRBV7-6 and J is TRBJ2-2, with 9 bases identical to TRBD2. The CDR3 extends over 18 amino acids. From germline, CDR1 is SGHVS and CDR2 FNYEAQ. V shed 2 bases and J 7 bases; nucleotides not matched to a gene: 14. The CDR3 loop reads CASSLTVMGSGSDGELFF. CDR3 DNA sequence: TGTGCCAGCAGCTTAACAGTCATGGGTAGCGGGAGCGACGGGGAGCTGTTTTTT.

The chain has TRBV7-8 and TRBJ1-2, with unresolved D. Germline CDR1 is SGHVS and CDR2 is FQNEAQ. CDR3 size: 12 residues. Trimming left V 0 bases short and J 2 bases short, with 1 base between. The CDR3 loop is CASSLANYGYTF. The CDR3 DNA sequence: TGTGCCAGCAGCTTAGCCAACTATGGCTACACCTTC.

The rearrangement uses TRBV14 and TRBJ1-4; D remains unclear. Germline CDR1 reads SGHDN; CDR2 reads FVKESK. This CDR3 contains 15 residues. Trimming shortened V by 1 base and J by 8 bases, and 14 bases separated the two germline ends. CDR3 sequence (DNA): TGTGCCAGCAGCCAAGGGACCGCCTTGGGGGAAAAACTGTTTTTT. This encodes CASSQGTALGEKLFF.

The CDR3: CASSPLRGAVDEQYF. CDR3 coding DNA: TGTGCCAGCAGCCCACTACGGGGGGCGGTTGACGAGCAGTACTTC. The V call is TRBV4-2, the J call TRBJ2-7, with D perhaps matching TRBD2 (7 bases). V was cut by 4 bases and J by 5 bases, with 18 bases left in between. Germline CDR1 reads LGHNA; CDR2 reads YNFKEQ. This CDR3 has 15 residues.

V is TRBV4-1 and J is TRBJ1-2, with 7 bases that match TRBD1. CDR1 MGHRA and CDR2 YSYEKL come from the germline V gene. The ends lost 0 bases at V and 2 bases at J; junction bases unmatched: 6. The CDR3 sequence is 16 residues long. The CDR3: CASSQEGDSRNYGYTF. The CDR3 bases are TGCGCCAGCAGCCAAGAGGGGGACAGCCGGAACTATGGCTACACCTTC.

This rearrangement joins TRBV29-1 to TRBJ1-2; the match to TRBD1 covers 7 bases. V lost 5 bases and J lost 6; bases outside the gene matches: 15. The germline V gene has CDR1 SQVTM and CDR2 ANQGSEA. The CDR3 is 15 amino acids. CDR3 bases: TGCAGCGTTCCGAAGGGGCCCGACAGGGCCCATGGCTACACCTTC. Its protein is CSVPKGPDRAHGYTF. The full variable domain, with the rest looked up from reference TRBV29-1 and TRBJ1-2, is SAVISQKPSRDICQRGTSLTIQCQVDSQVTMMFWYRQQPGQSLTLIATANQGSEATYESGFVIDKFPISRPNLTFSTLTVSNMSPEDSSIYLCSVPKGPDRAHGYTFGSGTRLTVV.

This sequence joins TRBV28 and TRBJ2-7; D gene ambiguous. Germline V gives CDR1 MDHEN, CDR2 SYDVKM. The CDR3 has 11 residues. V was cut by 4 bases and J by 7 bases, with 8 bases left in between. CDR3 sequence: CASSSRWEQYF. The CDR3 DNA is TGTGCCAGCAGTTCACGGTGGGAGCAGTACTTC.

The V call is TRBV2, the J call TRBJ2-5, with D uncertain. The CDR3 loop spans 12 amino acids. The V end lost 7 bases, the J end lost 2 bases, and 8 bases lay between the germline ends. Germline loops: CDR1 SNHLY, CDR2 FYNNEI. CDR3 in DNA: TGTGCCAGCAACTCAGGTCAAGAGACCCAGTACTTC. It translates to CASNSGQETQYF.

The J gene is TRBJ2-7, the V gene TRBV6-1; 9 positions agree with TRBD2. From germline, CDR1 is MNHNS and CDR2 SASEGT. The J segment lost 0 bases and the V segment lost 7 bases, leaving 7 bases of the junction unmatched. The CDR3 is made up of 15 amino acids. CDR3 sequence: CASTSGSGGSYEQYF. The CDR3 bases are TGTGCCAGCACCTCGGGTAGCGGGGGCTCCTACGAGCAGTACTTC.

The chain has TRBV4-2 and TRBJ1-2; D is unclear. There are 15 residues in the CDR3. Trimming removed 0 bases from V and 5 bases from J, with 13 bases in between. Germline V gene sequence: CDR1 LGHNA, CDR2 YNFKEQ. The CDR3 loop is CASSQDTRAEYGYTF. In DNA, the CDR3 is TGTGCCAGCAGCCAAGATACCCGGGCGGAATATGGCTACACCTTC.

The CDR3 protein is CASSQPRRQRYGYTF. The CDR3 coding sequence is TGTGCCAGCAGCCAACCACGCAGACAGCGCTATGGCTACACCTTC. The gene calls are TRBV7-2 and TRBJ1-2; tentatively, D is TRBD1 (5 bases). Germline V gene lookup returns CDR1 SGHTA and CDR2 FQGNSA. V dropped 5 bases and J dropped 4 bases, with 17 bases sitting between them. The length of the CDR3 is 15 residues.

The rearrangement links TRBV18 to TRBJ1-5; D is perhaps TRBD1 (6 bases). Germline V gene lookup returns CDR1 KGHSH and CDR2 LQKENI. The CDR3 consists of 17 residues. V lost 3 bases, J lost 4 bases, and 19 bases lay in between. The CDR3 spells CASSPEEGSRGNQPQHF. CDR3 sequence (DNA): TGTGCCAGCTCACCCGAGGAAGGGAGTAGGGGGAATCAGCCCCAGCATTTT.

The chain employs TRBV27 and TRBJ2-2; TRBD1 might be the D (6 bases). The V gene's germline CDR1 is MNHEY and CDR2 SMNVEV (reference sequence). This CDR3 has 15 residues. V was shortened by 1 base and J by 4 bases, with 10 bases between the two germline ends. The CDR3 DNA sequence: TGTGCCAGCAGTTTATTGACAGGCCCCACCGGGGAGCTGTTTTTT. As protein: CASSLLTGPTGELFF.